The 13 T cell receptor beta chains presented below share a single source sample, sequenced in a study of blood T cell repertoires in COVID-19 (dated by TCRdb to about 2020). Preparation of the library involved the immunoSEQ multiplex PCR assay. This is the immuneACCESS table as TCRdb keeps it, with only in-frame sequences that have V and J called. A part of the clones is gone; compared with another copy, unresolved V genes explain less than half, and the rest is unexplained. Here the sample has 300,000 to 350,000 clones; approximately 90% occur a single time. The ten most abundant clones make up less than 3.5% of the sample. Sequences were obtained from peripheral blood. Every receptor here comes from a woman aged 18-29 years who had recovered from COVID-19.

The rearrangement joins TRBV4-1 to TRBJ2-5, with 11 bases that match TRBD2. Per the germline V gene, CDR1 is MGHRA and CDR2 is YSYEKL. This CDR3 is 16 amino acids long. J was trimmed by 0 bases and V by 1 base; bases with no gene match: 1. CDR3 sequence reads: CASSQALAGDQETQYF. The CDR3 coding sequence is TGCGCCAGCAGCCAAGCACTAGCGGGGGACCAAGAGACCCAGTACTTC.

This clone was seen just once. CDR3 sequence (DNA): TGTGCCAGCAGCTTAGGGGGACTAGGGATCACAGATACGCAGTATTTT. Protein product: CASSLGGLGITDTQYF. The rearrangement links TRBV7-9 to TRBJ2-3; 8 positions agree with TRBD2. J lost 2 bases, V lost 1 base, and 5 bases had no gene match. The CDR3 is made up of 16 amino acids. The germline V gene encodes CDR1 SEHNR and CDR2 FQNEAQ (reference sequence).

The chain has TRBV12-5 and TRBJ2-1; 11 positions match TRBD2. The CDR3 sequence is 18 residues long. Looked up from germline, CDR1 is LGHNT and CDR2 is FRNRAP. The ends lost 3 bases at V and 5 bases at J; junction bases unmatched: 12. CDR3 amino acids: CASGFPTSGSLSNNEQFF. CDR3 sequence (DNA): TGTGCTAGTGGTTTCCCCACTAGCGGGAGTCTTTCCAACAATGAGCAGTTCTTC.

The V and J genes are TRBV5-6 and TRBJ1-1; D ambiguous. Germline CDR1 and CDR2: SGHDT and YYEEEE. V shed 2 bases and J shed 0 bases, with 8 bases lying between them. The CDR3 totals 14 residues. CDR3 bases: TGTGCCAGCAGCTTCGACACCATGAACACTGAAGCTTTCTTT. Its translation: CASSFDTMNTEAFF. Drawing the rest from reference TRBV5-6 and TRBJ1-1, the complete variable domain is DAGVTQSPTHLIKTRGQQVTLRCSPKSGHDTVSWYQQALGQGPQFIFQYYEEEERQRGNFPDRFSGHQFPNYSSELNVNALLLGDSALYLCASSFDTMNTEAFFGQGTRLTVV.

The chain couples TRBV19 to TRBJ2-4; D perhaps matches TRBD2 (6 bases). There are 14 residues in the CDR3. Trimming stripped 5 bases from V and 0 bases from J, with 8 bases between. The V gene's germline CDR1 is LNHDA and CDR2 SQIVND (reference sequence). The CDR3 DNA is TGTGCCAGTAGTGTCGGGGGAGCCAAAAACATTCAGTACTTC. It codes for CASSVGGAKNIQYF.

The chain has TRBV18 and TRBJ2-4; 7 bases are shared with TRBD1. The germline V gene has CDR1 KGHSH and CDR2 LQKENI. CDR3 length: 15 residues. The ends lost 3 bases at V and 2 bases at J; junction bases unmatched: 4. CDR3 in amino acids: CASSPGQDSKNIQYF. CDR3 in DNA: TGTGCCAGCTCACCCGGACAGGATTCCAAAAACATTCAGTACTTC.

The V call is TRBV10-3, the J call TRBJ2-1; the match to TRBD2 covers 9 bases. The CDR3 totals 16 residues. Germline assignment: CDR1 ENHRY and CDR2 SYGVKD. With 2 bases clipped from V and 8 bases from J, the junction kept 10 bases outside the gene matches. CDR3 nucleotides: TGTGCCATCAGTGAGGTGCCTAGCGGGACGAGCGATGAGCAGTTCTTC. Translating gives CAISEVPSGTSDEQFF.

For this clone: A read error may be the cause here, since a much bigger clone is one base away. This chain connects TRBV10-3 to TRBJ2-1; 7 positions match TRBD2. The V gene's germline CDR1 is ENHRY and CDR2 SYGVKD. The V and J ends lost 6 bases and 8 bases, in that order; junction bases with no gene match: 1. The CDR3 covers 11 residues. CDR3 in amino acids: CAISRGDEQFF. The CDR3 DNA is TGTGCCATCAGCCGGGGGGATGAGCAGTTCTTC.

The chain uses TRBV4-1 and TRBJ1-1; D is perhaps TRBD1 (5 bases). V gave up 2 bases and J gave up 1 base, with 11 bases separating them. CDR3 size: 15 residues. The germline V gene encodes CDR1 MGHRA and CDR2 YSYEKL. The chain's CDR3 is CASSQTPQGNTEAFF. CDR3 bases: TGCGCCAGCAGCCAAACCCCTCAGGGGAACACTGAAGCTTTCTTT.

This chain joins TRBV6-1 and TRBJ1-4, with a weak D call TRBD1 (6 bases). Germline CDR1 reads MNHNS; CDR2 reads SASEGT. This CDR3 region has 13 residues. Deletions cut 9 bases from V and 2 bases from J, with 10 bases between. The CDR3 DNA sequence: TGTGCCAGTAACAGGGAGACTAATGAAAAACTGTTTTTT. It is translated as CASNRETNEKLFF.

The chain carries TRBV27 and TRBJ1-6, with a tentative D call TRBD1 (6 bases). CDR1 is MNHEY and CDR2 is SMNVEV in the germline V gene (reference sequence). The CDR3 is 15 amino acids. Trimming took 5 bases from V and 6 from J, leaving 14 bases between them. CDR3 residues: CASSLWQGINSPLHF. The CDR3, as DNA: TGTGCCAGCAGTCTGTGGCAGGGGATTAATTCACCCCTCCACTTT.

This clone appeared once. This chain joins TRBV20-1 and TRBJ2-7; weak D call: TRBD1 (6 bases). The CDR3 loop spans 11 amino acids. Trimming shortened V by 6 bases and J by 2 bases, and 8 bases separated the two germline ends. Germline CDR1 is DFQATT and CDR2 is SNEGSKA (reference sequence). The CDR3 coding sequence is TGCAGTGCCGGGACACCCTACGAGCAGTACGTC. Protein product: CSAGTPYEQYV.

DNA for the CDR3: TGTGCCAGCAGCCCCCCGGACAGGGCCCTCTATGGCTACACCTTC. Its translation: CASSPPDRALYGYTF. The rearrangement uses TRBV11-2 and TRBJ1-2, with 8 positions matching TRBD1. Germline V gives CDR1 SGHAT, CDR2 FQNNGV. V lost 5 bases to trimming and J lost 4 bases; unmatched junction nucleotides: 9. The CDR3 consists of 15 residues.